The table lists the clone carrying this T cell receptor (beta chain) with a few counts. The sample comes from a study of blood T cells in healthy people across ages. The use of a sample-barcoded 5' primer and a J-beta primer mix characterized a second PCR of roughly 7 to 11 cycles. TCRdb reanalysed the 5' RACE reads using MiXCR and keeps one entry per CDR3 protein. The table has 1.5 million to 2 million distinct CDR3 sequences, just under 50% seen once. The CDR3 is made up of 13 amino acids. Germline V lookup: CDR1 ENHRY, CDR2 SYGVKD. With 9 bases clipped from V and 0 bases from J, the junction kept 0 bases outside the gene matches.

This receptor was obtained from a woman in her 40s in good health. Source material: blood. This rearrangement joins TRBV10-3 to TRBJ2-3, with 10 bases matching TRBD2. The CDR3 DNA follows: TGTGCCATAGCGGGGGGGAGCACAGATACGCAGTATTTT. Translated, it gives CAIAGGSTDTQYF.